This T cell receptor beta chain was sequenced in a study of radiation and T cells in renal cell carcinoma. Study-wide results and limits: Without pretreatment biopsies, baseline tumor clonotype presence was undetermined.

Points on this clone: As yet, its antigen is unknown.

Indicated time point: blood 4 weeks post-SBRT, at nephrectomy. This sample's treatment: 15 Gy SBRT to primary tumor, nephrectomy 4 weeks later. Clones were read by immunoSEQ multiplex PCR, and TCRdb kept only the in-frame ones, dropping some. The sample has around 78,000 clones, roughly nine tenths seen once. The V gene's germline CDR1 is GTSNPN and CDR2 SVGIG (reference sequence). Losses at the gene ends were 2 bases for V and 6 bases for J; bases not matched to a gene: 4. The CDR3 is 13 residues long. The TCR was taken from a woman aged 70-85 years with renal cell carcinoma. Specimen: blood, collected from a patient whose treatment included radiotherapy and nephrectomy. V is TRBV30 and J is TRBJ1-1; TRBD1 matches 9 bases. Here the CDR3 DNA reads TGTGCCTGGAGTAACGACAGGGGGGCTGAAGCTTTCTTT. It is translated as CAWSNDRGAEAFF. Filled out from reference TRBV30 and TRBJ1-1, the complete variable domain reads SQTIHQWPATLVQPVGSPLSLECTVEGTSNPNLYWYRQAAGRGLQLLFYSVGIGQISSEVPQNLSASRPQDRQFILSSKKLLLSDSGFYLCAWSNDRGAEAFFGQGTRLTVV.